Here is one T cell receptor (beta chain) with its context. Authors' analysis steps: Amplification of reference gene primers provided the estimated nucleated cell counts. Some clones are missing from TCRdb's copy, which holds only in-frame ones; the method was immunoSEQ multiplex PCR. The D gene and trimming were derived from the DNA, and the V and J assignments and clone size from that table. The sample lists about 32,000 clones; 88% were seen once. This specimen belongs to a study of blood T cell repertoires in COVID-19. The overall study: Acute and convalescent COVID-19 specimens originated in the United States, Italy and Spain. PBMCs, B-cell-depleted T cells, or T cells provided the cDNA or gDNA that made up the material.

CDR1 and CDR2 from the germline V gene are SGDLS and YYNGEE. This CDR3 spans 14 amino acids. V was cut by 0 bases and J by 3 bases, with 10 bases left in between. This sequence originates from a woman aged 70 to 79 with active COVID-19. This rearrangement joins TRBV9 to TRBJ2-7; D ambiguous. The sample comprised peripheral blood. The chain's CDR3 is CASSVDMAHYEQYF. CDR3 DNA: TGTGCCAGCAGCGTAGACATGGCACACTACGAGCAGTACTTC.